These 18 T cell receptor beta chains were sequenced from one sample in a study of blood T cell repertoires in COVID-19 (TCRdb year 2020). Receptors were amplified or captured by the immunoSEQ multiplex PCR assay. TCRdb took over this immuneACCESS table, retaining in-frame rearrangements with V and J assigned. Such tables are incomplete; in checked studies, under half of the missing clones stem from an unresolved V gene, and the remainder is unexplained. This sample has roughly 250,000 clones in its table, and more than 75% of those were observed once. The ten largest clones represent less than 4% of the sample. Sequencing was carried out using PBMCs or T cells enriched from blood (not recorded which). These receptors all come from a woman aged 40 to 50 with acute COVID-19.

The CDR3 DNA sequence: TGTGCCAGCAGCGTAACGCGGGGCGGGGAGCTGTTTTTT. It codes for CASSVTRGGELFF. The chain links TRBV9 to TRBJ2-2, with a tentative D call TRBD2 (6 bases). The germline V gene encodes CDR1 SGDLS and CDR2 YYNGEE. The CDR3 contains 13 residues. Between the trimmed V and J ends, which lost 1 base and 7 bases, there was a span of 8 bases.

This chain joins TRBV5-1 and TRBJ2-5; D call uncertain. Germline-derived CDR1 and CDR2 are SGHRS and YFSETQ. The CDR3 runs 13 residues. The V end lost 4 bases, the J end lost 0 bases, and 7 bases lay between the germline ends. The CDR3 protein is CASSQADQETQYF. The DNA for the CDR3 is TGCGCCAGCAGCCAGGCAGACCAAGAGACCCAGTACTTC.

This clone was found a few times. The CDR3 nucleotides are TGTGCCAGCAGAAGGACAGGGGCCGAGCAGTACTTC. Protein: CASRRTGAEQYF. This rearrangement joins TRBV6-5 to TRBJ2-7; 9 bases are shared with TRBD1. Germline V gene data show CDR1 as MNHEY and CDR2 as SVGAGI. This CDR3 spans 12 amino acids. V was clipped by 6 bases and J by 6 bases; unmatched bases: 3.

The genes are TRBV5-1 and TRBJ2-7; a possible D gene is TRBD2 (5 bases). Looked up from germline, CDR1 is SGHRS and CDR2 is YFSETQ. Trimming left V 0 bases short and J 6 bases short, with 13 bases between. The CDR3 spans 14 residues. The CDR3 DNA sequence: TGCGCCAGCAGCTTGGTAGCTCGGGAACTCGAGCAGTACTTC. It codes for CASSLVARELEQYF. Complete variable domain (other parts from reference TRBV5-1 and TRBJ2-7): KAGVTQTPRYLIKTRGQQVTLSCSPISGHRSVSWYQQTPGQGLQFLFEYFSETQRNKGNFPGRFSGRQFSNSRSEMNVSTLELGDSALYLCASSLVARELEQYFGPGTRLTVT.

The J gene is TRBJ2-1, the V gene TRBV5-5; the match to TRBD2 covers 10 bases. CDR3 size: 15 residues. Trimming took 1 base from V and 7 from J; bases not matched to a gene: 5. Per germline, CDR1 SGHKS and CDR2 YYEKEE (reference sequence). In DNA, the CDR3 is TGTGCCAGCAGCTTGACTAGCGGGAACTGGAATGAGCAGTTCTTC. Translated, it gives CASSLTSGNWNEQFF.

The rearrangement uses TRBV6-1 and TRBJ1-5, with unresolved D. Per the germline V gene, CDR1 is MNHNS and CDR2 is SASEGT. This CDR3 has 15 amino acids. V shed 0 bases and J shed 1 base, with 7 bases lying between them. The CDR3 loop is CASSEARGSNQPQHF. The CDR3 DNA sequence: TGTGCCAGCAGTGAAGCGCGAGGAAGCAATCAGCCCCAGCATTTT.

The V call is TRBV5-6, the J call TRBJ2-7; 7 bases line up with TRBD2. The CDR3 contains 14 residues. The germline V gene has CDR1 SGHDT and CDR2 YYEEEE. Trimming cost V 4 bases and J 6 bases; bases outside gene matches: 10. CDR3 amino acids: CASSETSSLGEQYF. The CDR3 DNA is TGTGCCAGCAGCGAGACTAGCAGTTTGGGCGAGCAGTACTTC. The full variable domain, with the rest looked up from reference TRBV5-6 and TRBJ2-7, is DAGVTQSPTHLIKTRGQQVTLRCSPKSGHDTVSWYQQALGQGPQFIFQYYEEEERQRGNFPDRFSGHQFPNYSSELNVNALLLGDSALYLCASSETSSLGEQYFGPGTRLTVT.

V is TRBV12-5 and J is TRBJ1-4; 8 bases align to TRBD1. The V gene's germline CDR1 is LGHNT and CDR2 FRNRAP. V trimming: 4 bases; J trimming: 7 bases; junction bases outside the gene matches: 8. The CDR3 has 15 amino acids. CDR3 coding DNA: TGTGCTAGTGGTTCTGGACAGGGTTATAGTGAAAAACTGTTTTTT. This codes for CASGSGQGYSEKLFF.

The genes are TRBV27 and TRBJ2-7; 7 positions agree with TRBD1. CDR1 and CDR2 (germline): MNHEY, SMNVEV (reference sequence). The CDR3 sequence is 14 residues long. V shed 8 bases and J 0 bases; nucleotides not matched to a gene: 7. The chain's CDR3 is CASGWDSTSYEQYF. The CDR3 DNA follows: TGTGCCAGCGGATGGGACAGTACCTCCTACGAGCAGTACTTC.

V is TRBV19 and J is TRBJ2-2, with D perhaps TRBD1 (5 bases). This CDR3 spans 13 amino acids. Deletions cut 6 bases from V and 4 bases from J, with 9 bases between. Per germline, CDR1 LNHDA and CDR2 SQIVND (reference sequence). CDR3 loop: CASRQGGTGELFF. The CDR3 DNA is TGTGCCAGTAGGCAGGGTGGCACCGGGGAGCTGTTTTTT.

The chain couples TRBV25-1 to TRBJ2-7, with 8 positions matching TRBD2. Germline V gene data show CDR1 as MGHDK and CDR2 as SYGVNS. The CDR3 spans 15 residues. V lost 4 bases, J lost 4 bases, and 9 bases stayed unmatched. The CDR3 loop is CASSATSGSYYEQYF. CDR3 bases: TGTGCCAGCAGTGCCACCAGCGGGAGTTATTACGAGCAGTACTTC.

J is TRBJ2-5 and V is TRBV11-2; 9 bases fit TRBD2. V was pared by 5 bases and J by 4 bases, with 14 bases of the junction left unmatched. Germline CDR1 reads SGHAT; CDR2 reads FQNNGV. The CDR3 contains 17 residues. The CDR3 protein is CASSPGLEPAGGETQYF. In nucleotides, the CDR3 is TGTGCCAGCAGCCCCGGATTAGAGCCAGCGGGAGGAGAGACCCAGTACTTC.

This clone occurred a few times. This rearrangement joins TRBV3-1 (or the pseudogene TRBV3-2) to TRBJ2-1; 11 bases map to TRBD2. The CDR3 consists of 16 residues. V trimming: 4 bases; J trimming: 0 bases; junction bases outside the gene matches: 2. The germline gives CDR1 LGHDT, CDR2 YNNKEL (reference sequence). The chain's CDR3 is CASSLTSGGSYNEQFF. The CDR3 coding sequence is TGTGCCAGCAGCCTTACTAGCGGGGGCTCCTACAATGAGCAGTTCTTC.

The chain joins TRBV6-5 to TRBJ2-2; D is perhaps TRBD1 (5 bases). V gave up 8 bases and J gave up 2 bases, with 12 bases separating them. This CDR3 has 14 amino acids. Germline V gene sequence: CDR1 MNHEY, CDR2 SVGAGI. CDR3: CASSRARNTGELFF. CDR3 DNA: TGTGCCAGCTCCAGGGCTCGCAACACCGGGGAGCTGTTTTTT.

This chain links TRBV7-9 with TRBJ1-4, with D possibly TRBD1 on 6 matching bases. Trimming cost V 7 bases and J 4 bases, with 13 bases left between them. Germline V gene lookup returns CDR1 SEHNR and CDR2 FQNEAQ (reference sequence). This CDR3 spans 14 amino acids. The CDR3 sequence is CASNRDTDNEKLFF. CDR3 in DNA: TGTGCCAGCAACCGGGACACGGATAATGAAAAACTGTTTTTT.

The V gene is TRBV11-3, the J gene TRBJ2-7; 11 bases map to TRBD2. The CDR3 has 14 residues. V shed 3 bases, J shed 6 bases, and the junction held 4 bases outside the gene matches. From germline, CDR1 is SGHNT and CDR2 YENEEA. This CDR3 reads CASSFTSGSGEQYF. CDR3 DNA: TGTGCCAGCAGCTTCACTAGCGGGAGTGGCGAGCAGTACTTC.

CDR3 protein: CASSLGLAGAYEQFF. The CDR3 coding sequence is TGCGCCAGCAGCTTGGGGCTAGCGGGAGCCTATGAGCAGTTCTTC. V gene TRBV5-1 combines with J gene TRBJ2-1, with 10 nucleotides matching TRBD2. Germline lookup yields CDR1 SGHRS and CDR2 YFSETQ. With 0 bases clipped from V and 8 bases from J, the junction kept 5 bases outside the gene matches. The CDR3 covers 15 residues.

The chain combines TRBV4-1 with TRBJ2-5; D gene unclear. V lost 0 bases, J lost 1 base, and 6 bases lay in between. Germline loops: CDR1 MGHRA, CDR2 YSYEKL. The length of the CDR3 is 14 residues. The chain's CDR3 is CASSQESVQETQYF. Here the CDR3 DNA reads TGCGCCAGCAGCCAAGAGTCGGTCCAAGAGACCCAGTACTTC.